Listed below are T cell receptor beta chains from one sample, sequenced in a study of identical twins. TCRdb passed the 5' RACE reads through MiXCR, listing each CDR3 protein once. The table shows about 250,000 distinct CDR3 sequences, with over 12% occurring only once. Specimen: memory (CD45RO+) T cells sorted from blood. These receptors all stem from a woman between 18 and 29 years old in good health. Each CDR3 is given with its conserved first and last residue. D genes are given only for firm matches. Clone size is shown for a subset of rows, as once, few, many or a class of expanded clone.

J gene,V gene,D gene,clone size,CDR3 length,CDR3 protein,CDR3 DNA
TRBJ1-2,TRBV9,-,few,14,CASSVAGSGYGYTF,TGTGCCAGCAGCGTAGCGGGGTCTGGTTATGGCTACACCTTC
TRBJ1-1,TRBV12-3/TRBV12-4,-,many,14,CASSLSGGYTEAFF,TGTGCCAGCAGTTTAAGCGGGGGGTACACTGAAGCTTTCTTT
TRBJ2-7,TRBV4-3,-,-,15,CASSQDPADSYEQYF,TGCGCCAGCAGCCAAGACCCAGCGGATTCCTACGAGCAGTACTTC
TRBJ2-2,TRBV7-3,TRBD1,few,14,CASSGTGGTGELFF,TGTGCCAGCAGCGGCACAGGGGGAACCGGGGAGCTGTTTTTT
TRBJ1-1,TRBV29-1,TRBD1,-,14,CSVETGTGYTEAFF,TGCAGCGTTGAGACCGGGACAGGGTACACTGAAGCTTTCTTT
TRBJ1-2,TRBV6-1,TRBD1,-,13,CASSEQGAKGYTF,TGTGCCAGCAGTGAACAGGGGGCGAAGGGCTACACCTTC
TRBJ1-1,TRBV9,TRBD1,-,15,CASSVEGAGNTEAFF,TGTGCCAGCAGCGTAGAGGGGGCAGGGAACACTGAAGCTTTCTTT
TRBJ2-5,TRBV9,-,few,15,CASSVSWGRQETQYF,TGTGCCAGCAGCGTAAGCTGGGGGCGGCAAGAGACCCAGTACTTC
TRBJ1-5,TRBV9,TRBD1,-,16,CASSVDGTGGNQPQHF,TGTGCCAGCAGCGTCGACGGGACAGGGGGCAATCAGCCCCAGCATTTT
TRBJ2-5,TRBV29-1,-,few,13,CSVATVLGETQYF,TGCAGCGTAGCGACAGTTCTGGGAGAGACCCAGTACTTC
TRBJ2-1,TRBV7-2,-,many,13,CASSSSIPNEQFF,TGTGCCAGCAGCTCCTCTATCCCCAATGAGCAGTTCTTC
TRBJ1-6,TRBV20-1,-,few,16,CSARDRFRSYNSPLHF,TGCAGTGCTAGAGACAGGTTCCGCTCCTATAATTCACCCCTCCACTTT
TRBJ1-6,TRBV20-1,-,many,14,CSARAVRPDSPLHF,TGCAGTGCTAGGGCCGTTCGCCCCGATTCACCCCTCCACTTT
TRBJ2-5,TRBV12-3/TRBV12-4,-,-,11,CASRLGETQYF,TGTGCCAGCAGATTAGGAGAGACCCAGTACTTC
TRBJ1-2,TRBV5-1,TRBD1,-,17,CASSDRDRGPYDYGYTF,TGCGCCAGCAGCGACCGGGACAGGGGCCCTTACGACTATGGCTACACCTTC